This is a list of T cell receptor beta chains from one sample in a study of blood T cell repertoires in COVID-19. The assay was immunoSEQ multiplex PCR, and TCRdb's table has in-frame clones only and misses some. The sample yields around 230,000 clones, 88% seen once. The sequenced material came from peripheral blood. These receptors were obtained from a man aged 40-49 years with acute or convalescent COVID-19. Each CDR3 is given with its conserved first and last residue. The order of the fields is CDR3 length, J gene, V gene, CDR3 protein.

>17|TRBJ1-3|TRBV4-3
CASSQDGAGISGNTIYF
>15|TRBJ2-2|TRBV6-5
CAVSRDRGQTGELFF
>15|TRBJ2-7|TRBV11-2
CASSVGQGATYEQYF
>11|TRBJ1-1|TRBV7-9
CASSLSQGAFF
>17|TRBJ1-2|TRBV15
CATSRAGGPTVNYGYTF
>19|TRBJ1-6|TRBV10-3
CAISETPGLSSSYNSPLHF
>14|TRBJ2-2|TRBV10-2
CASSLTRVTGELFF
>14|TRBJ2-7|TRBV10-3
CAISGTSMEYEQYF
>12|TRBJ1-4|TRBV30
CAWTGIGEKLFF
>13|TRBJ2-7|TRBV29-1
CSVDQGAAYEQYF
>13|TRBJ1-1|TRBV7-6
CASSFGEDTEAFF
>14|TRBJ2-2|TRBV5-1
CASSLEGQSGELFF
>16|TRBJ1-6|TRBV6-6
CASSYPALSYNSPLHF
>14|TRBJ2-5|TRBV3-1/TRBV3-2
CASSRDRGQETQYF
>13|TRBJ1-2|TRBV5-6
CASTLRGGYGYTF
>17|TRBJ1-4|TRBV7-6
CASSYSGTVATNEKLFF
>13|TRBJ2-7|TRBV27
CASSPGTGVEQYF